This T cell receptor beta chain was captured in a study of shared clonotypes between healthy human individuals. General study points: Sharing across a handful of donors was seen in 4% to 5% of naive CD4 clonotypes.

Assay execution proceeded at the deep level. Over several immunoSEQ plates, each subset's genomic DNA was distributed in even portions. Profiling relied on immunoSEQ multiplex PCR, and the TCRdb table lists in-frame clones only, not all of them. This table holds under 2,500,000 clones, approximately 94% found once. Points on this clone: Its cognate antigen is unknown. The same CDR3 arises from other DNA sequences in this sample as well.

Per the germline V gene, CDR1 is SEHNR and CDR2 is FQNEAQ (reference sequence). This CDR3 is 13 amino acids long. V shed 1 base and J shed 6 bases, with 10 bases lying between them. This receptor was taken from a man in his late teens or twenties in good health. The sample taken for sequencing was naive CD4+ T cells sorted from blood. Noted subset: CD45RA+ positively selected. The chain carries TRBV7-9 and TRBJ2-7; maybe TRBD2 (6 bases). The CDR3 DNA is TGTGCCAGCAGCTTAGAGGTGGGGGGCGAGCAGTACTTC. Translated, it gives CASSLEVGGEQYF.